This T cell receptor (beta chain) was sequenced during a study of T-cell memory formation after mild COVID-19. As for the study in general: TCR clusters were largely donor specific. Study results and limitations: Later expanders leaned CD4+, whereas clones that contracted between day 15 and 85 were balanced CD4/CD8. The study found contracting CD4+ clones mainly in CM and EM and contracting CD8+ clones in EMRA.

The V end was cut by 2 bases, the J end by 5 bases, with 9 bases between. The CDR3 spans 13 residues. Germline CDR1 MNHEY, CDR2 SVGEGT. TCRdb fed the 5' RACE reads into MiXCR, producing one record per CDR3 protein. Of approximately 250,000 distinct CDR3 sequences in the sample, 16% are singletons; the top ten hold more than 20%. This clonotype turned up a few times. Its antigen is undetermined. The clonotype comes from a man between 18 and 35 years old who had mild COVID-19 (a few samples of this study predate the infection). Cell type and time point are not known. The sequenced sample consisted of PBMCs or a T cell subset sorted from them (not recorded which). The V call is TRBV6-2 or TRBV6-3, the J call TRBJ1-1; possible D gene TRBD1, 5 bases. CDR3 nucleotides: TGTGCCAGCAGTTACAGGGGTGTTACTGAAGCTTTCTTT. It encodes CASSYRGVTEAFF.